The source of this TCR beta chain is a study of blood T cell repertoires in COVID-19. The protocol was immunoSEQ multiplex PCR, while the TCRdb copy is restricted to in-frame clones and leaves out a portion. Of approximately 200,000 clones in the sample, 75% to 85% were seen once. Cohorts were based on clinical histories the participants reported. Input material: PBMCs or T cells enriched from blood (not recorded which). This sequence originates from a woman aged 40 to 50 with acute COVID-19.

The CDR3 is CASSQDRVNSPLHF. CDR3 nucleotide sequence: TGTGCCAGCTCTCAGGACAGGGTTAATTCACCCCTCCACTTT. The chain joins TRBV18 to TRBJ1-6; TRBD1 matches at 8 bases. Germline V CDR1 and CDR2: KGHSH, LQKENI. This CDR3 contains 14 residues. Trimming at V came to 6 bases and at J to 6 bases, leaving 4 bases not matched to a gene.